Each of the 29 T cell receptor beta chains below was sequenced from the same sample in a study of human T cells and chemical hapten exposure. Time point reported: pre-sensitization, week 0. Specified treatment: therapeutic diphenylcyclopropenone sensitization with weekly scalp DPC. TCRdb processed the RACE reads anew with MiXCR; each CDR3 protein has one entry. The sample includes approximately 260,000 distinct CDR3 sequences, roughly 7.4% of them seen just once. The specimen was whole blood, collected in connection with sensitization to the hapten diphenylcyclopropenone (DPC). The receptor source for this set is a young man with alopecia areata. Some clones in this sample may be carry-over from other donors' samples.

A few counts support this clonotype. V and J are TRBV2 and TRBJ1-1; D is unclear. With 4 bases removed from V and 6 bases from J, the gap between germline ends came to 6 bases. The germline gives CDR1 SNHLY, CDR2 FYNNEI. The CDR3 spans 11 residues. CDR3: CASSVGAEAFF. For the CDR3, the DNA is TGTGCCAGCAGTGTCGGGGCTGAAGCTTTCTTT. Using reference TRBV2 and TRBJ1-1 for the parts outside the CDR3, the full variable domain is EPEVTQTPSHQVTQMGQEVILRCVPISNHLYFYWYRQILGQKVEFLVSFYNNEISEKSEIFDDQFSVERPDGSNFTLKIRSTKLEDSAMYFCASSVGAEAFFGQGTRLTVV.

This clonotype was observed a handful of times. The V and J genes are TRBV6-2 or TRBV6-3 and TRBJ1-5, with D uncertain. Germline V gene data show CDR1 as MNHEY and CDR2 as SVGEGT. The CDR3 is made up of 13 amino acids. V was trimmed by 5 bases and J by 0 bases, leaving 5 bases between them. CDR3 DNA: TGTGCCAGCAGTATTTCTAGCAATCAGCCCCAGCATTTT. It encodes CASSISSNQPQHF.

The genes are TRBV27 and TRBJ1-5; D ambiguous. The V gene's germline CDR1 is MNHEY and CDR2 SMNVEV (reference sequence). This CDR3 is 13 amino acids long. V lost 6 bases and J lost 4, with 10 bases in between. The CDR3 bases are TGTGCCAGCAGGCAGTTGGCGAATCAGCCCCAGCATTTT. It is translated as CASRQLANQPQHF.

V usage is TRBV15 and J usage is TRBJ2-1; 8 bases are shared with TRBD2. Germline V gives CDR1 LNHNV, CDR2 YYDKDF (reference sequence). The CDR3 has 16 residues. Losses at the gene ends were 0 bases for V and 7 bases for J; bases not matched to a gene: 8. Written as DNA, the CDR3 is TGTGCCACCAGCAGAGATGACGGGGGGGCTATTAATGAGCAGTTCTTC. It codes for CATSRDDGGAINEQFF.

This clonotype was counted at least ten times. The V and J genes are TRBV20-1 and TRBJ1-2; D gene unclear. V shed 0 bases and J shed 3 bases, with 11 bases lying between them. The germline CDR1 and CDR2 sequences are DFQATT and SNEGSKA (reference sequence). The CDR3 sequence is 14 residues long. CDR3 residues: CSARDRKEYYGYTF. The CDR3, as DNA: TGCAGTGCTAGAGATCGGAAGGAATACTATGGCTACACCTTC.

This clonotype was seen repeatedly, ten times or more. The chain is built from TRBV6-2 or TRBV6-3 and TRBJ1-5; TRBD1 matches 10 bases. Germline lookup yields CDR1 MNHEY and CDR2 SVGEGT. The length of the CDR3 is 14 residues. The trim removed 6 bases at V and 7 bases at J, leaving 6 bases unmatched. This CDR3 is CASRGQGVGQPQHF. Here the CDR3 DNA reads TGTGCCAGCAGAGGACAGGGGGTTGGCCAGCCCCAGCATTTT.

As for this clonotype: Its ends do not fully match the called genes, so a read error is possible. The chain carries TRBV20-1 and TRBJ2-2; TRBD2 might be the D (6 bases). The CDR3 contains 16 residues. Germline CDR1 is DFQATT and CDR2 is SNEGSKA (reference sequence). CDR3 sequence (DNA): TGCAGTGCTAGAGACCGCGGGGAGGCGAATACCGGGGAGCTGTTTTTT. Residues: CSARDRGEANTGELFF.

This clonotype was detected a few times. The chain combines TRBV4-2 with TRBJ2-7; no clear D. Germline V CDR1 and CDR2: LGHNA, YNFKEQ. There are 15 residues in the CDR3. The V and J ends lost 1 base and 4 bases respectively, with 14 bases between them. The CDR3 DNA follows: TGTGCCAGCAGCCAAGCCGGCGCGCCTCCATACGAGCAGTACTTC. It translates to CASSQAGAPPYEQYF.

This clonotype was picked up a small number of times. V usage is TRBV27 and J usage is TRBJ1-6; D is unresolved. Germline-derived CDR1 and CDR2 are MNHEY and SMNVEV (reference sequence). CDR3 length: 12 residues. Trimming took 7 bases from V and 6 from J, leaving 7 bases between them. CDR3 nucleotide sequence: TGTGCCAGCAAATGGGCTAATTCACCCCTCCACTTT. Its translation is CASKWANSPLHF.

The CDR3 DNA follows: TGTGCCAGCAGTAACCAACGGGGGGATCCTGAAAAACTGTTTTTT. Protein product: CASSNQRGDPEKLFF. The chain employs TRBV6-6 and TRBJ1-4; a possible D gene is TRBD1 (5 bases). Germline V gene data show CDR1 as MNHNY and CDR2 as SVGAGI (reference sequence). The CDR3 extends over 15 amino acids. V dropped 5 bases and J dropped 7 bases, with 17 bases sitting between them.

This clonotype occurred many times. V gene TRBV7-2 combines with J gene TRBJ1-1; no reliable D call. This CDR3 region has 12 residues. V lost 5 bases and J 4 bases, leaving 8 bases between the germline ends. The germline gives CDR1 SGHTA, CDR2 FQGNSA. The CDR3 DNA reads as TGTGCCAGCAGCCCCGTGACCACTGAAGCTTTCTTT. This translates into CASSPVTTEAFF.

This clonotype was counted many times. The V gene is TRBV5-1, the J gene TRBJ2-1, with TRBD1 matching over 7 bases. In germline, CDR1 is SGHRS, CDR2 YFSETQ. The CDR3 sequence is 14 residues long. V trimming: 4 bases; J trimming: 4 bases; junction bases outside the gene matches: 5. CDR3 in DNA: TGCGCCAGCAGCATAGACAGGGATTACAATGAGCAGTTCTTC. Translated: CASSIDRDYNEQFF.

V usage is TRBV7-2 and J usage is TRBJ2-7, with 10 positions matching TRBD2. V was pared by 2 bases and J by 2 bases, with 0 bases of the junction left unmatched. Per the germline V gene, CDR1 is SGHTA and CDR2 is FQGNSA. This CDR3 is built from 14 residues. For the CDR3, the DNA is TGTGCCAGCAGCTTAACTAGCGGGACCTACGAGCAGTACTTC. It encodes CASSLTSGTYEQYF.

The CDR3 reads CASSQRTTSTDTQYF. CDR3 sequence (DNA): TGCGCCAGCAGCCAAAGGACTACTTCCACAGATACGCAGTATTTT. The chain carries TRBV5-1 and TRBJ2-3; TRBD2 is a possible D gene (6 bases). Germline-derived CDR1 and CDR2 are SGHRS and YFSETQ. V lost 4 bases, J lost 2 bases, and 14 bases lay in between. CDR3 length: 15 residues. The full variable domain, with the rest looked up from reference TRBV5-1 and TRBJ2-3, is KAGVTQTPRYLIKTRGQQVTLSCSPISGHRSVSWYQQTPGQGLQFLFEYFSETQRNKGNFPGRFSGRQFSNSRSEMNVSTLELGDSALYLCASSQRTTSTDTQYFGPGTRLTVL.

The CDR3 region has the DNA TGCGCCAGCAGCCAAGCATCAGTAGCCGGGGAGACCCAGTACTTC. It translates to CASSQASVAGETQYF. This chain joins TRBV4-3 and TRBJ2-5, with no clear D. V lost 1 base, J lost 5 bases, and 14 bases lay in between. The CDR3 spans 15 residues. Germline CDR1 and CDR2: LGHNA and YSLEER.

The chain combines TRBV20-1 with TRBJ1-1; D is undetermined. In germline, CDR1 is DFQATT, CDR2 SNEGSKA (reference sequence). V lost 3 bases to trimming and J lost 4 bases, with 3 bases between them. The CDR3 totals 10 residues. The DNA for the CDR3 is TGCAGTGCTAGCGTCACTGAAGCTTTCTTT. This translates into CSASVTEAFF.

The chain combines TRBV12-3 or TRBV12-4 with TRBJ1-6; no firm D call. V was cut by 7 bases and J by 0 bases, with 7 bases left in between. This CDR3 region has 14 residues. DNA of the CDR3: TGTGCCAGCACTATCAGCTCCTATAATTCACCCCTCCACTTT. It yields the protein CASTISSYNSPLHF.

This clonotype was seen many times. The chain carries TRBV20-1 and TRBJ1-3; D may be TRBD1 (6 bases). The CDR3 length is 15 residues. Looked up from germline, CDR1 is DFQATT and CDR2 is SNEGSKA (reference sequence). V was pared by 6 bases and J by 3 bases, with 18 bases between. Written as DNA, the CDR3 is TGCAGTGCACTTCCTCCTACAGGGAATGGAAACACCATATATTTT. Its protein product is CSALPPTGNGNTIYF.

This chain connects TRBV6-5 to TRBJ1-1; 8 bases line up with TRBD1. Germline V gene data show CDR1 as MNHEY and CDR2 as SVGAGI. The CDR3 is 14 residues long. The V and J ends lost 1 base and 9 bases, in that order; junction bases with no gene match: 7. The CDR3 region has the DNA TGTGCCAGCAGTTACTTTAAGACAGGGGCAAAAGCTTTCTTT. Residues: CASSYFKTGAKAFF.

This clonotype was seen more than once but under ten times. The J gene is TRBJ1-6, the V gene TRBV6-5, with D maybe TRBD1 (5 bases). There are 13 residues in the CDR3. V lost 5 bases to trimming and J lost 9 bases, with 11 bases between them. In germline, CDR1 is MNHEY, CDR2 SVGAGI. The CDR3 protein is CASSPRQLSPLHF. The CDR3 bases are TGTGCCAGCAGTCCTCGACAGCTTTCACCCCTCCACTTT.

The V and J genes are TRBV6-5 and TRBJ2-5, with 7 bases lining up with TRBD2. The CDR3 extends over 12 amino acids. Trimming took 9 bases from V and 3 from J; bases not matched to a gene: 4. CDR1 MNHEY and CDR2 SVGAGI come from the germline V gene. DNA for the CDR3: TGTGCCAGTAGACGGGGGGAAGAGACCCAGTACTTC. It specifies CASRRGEETQYF.

This clonotype has just a few counts. V and J are TRBV5-6 and TRBJ1-2; TRBD1 matches 10 bases. This CDR3 is built from 16 residues. After removal of 4 bases from V and 7 bases from J, the junction contained 13 bases not matched to a gene. Germline V gene data show CDR1 as SGHDT and CDR2 as YYEEEE. CDR3 region: CASSPGTGVWFSGYTF. The DNA of the CDR3 is TGTGCCAGCAGCCCCGGGACAGGGGTTTGGTTCTCTGGCTACACCTTC.

The rearrangement links TRBV5-4 to TRBJ2-7; D not certain. Germline CDR1 reads SGHNT; CDR2 reads YYREEE (reference sequence). V gave up 0 bases and J gave up 3 bases, with 10 bases separating them. The CDR3 runs 14 residues. CDR3 sequence reads: CASSLDGSNYEQYF. CDR3 DNA: TGTGCCAGCAGCTTGGACGGTTCCAACTACGAGCAGTACTTC.

This chain links TRBV7-9 with TRBJ1-1; no reliable D call. The V gene's germline CDR1 is SEHNR and CDR2 FQNEAQ (reference sequence). The V end was cut by 3 bases, the J end by 7 bases, with 12 bases between. The CDR3 has 13 residues. CDR3 in DNA: TGTGCCAGCAGCTTTTTCGAACGGAATGAAGCTTTCTTT. Protein: CASSFFERNEAFF. Full variable domain (rest looked up from reference TRBV7-9 and TRBJ1-1): DTGVSQNPRHKITKRGQNVTFRCDPISEHNRLYWYRQTLGQGPEFLTYFQNEAQLEKSRLLSDRFSAERPKGSFSTLEIQRTEQGDSAMYLCASSFFERNEAFFGQGTRLTVV.

This clonotype turned up a few times. V usage is TRBV28 and J usage is TRBJ1-2; the D is unclear. The CDR3 consists of 13 residues. Deletions cut 6 bases from V and 0 bases from J, with 8 bases between. The germline V gene has CDR1 MDHEN and CDR2 SYDVKM. The DNA of the CDR3 is TGTGCCAGCAGGGCCGCAGCTAACTATGGCTACACCTTC. The encoded protein is CASRAAANYGYTF.

This clonotype has at least ten counts. The V gene is TRBV2, the J gene TRBJ2-2; D may be TRBD2 (7 bases). Trimming left V 7 bases short and J 11 bases short, with 20 bases between. Germline CDR1 SNHLY, CDR2 FYNNEI. The CDR3 totals 14 residues. CDR3 residues: CASTEGRAGTELFF. The CDR3 bases are TGTGCCAGCACCGAAGGTCGAGCGGGGACAGAGCTGTTTTTT.

This chain uses TRBV6-6 with TRBJ2-1; 9 bases are a match to TRBD2. The V gene's germline CDR1 is MNHNY and CDR2 SVGAGI (reference sequence). The CDR3 covers 15 residues. J was trimmed by 5 bases and V by 5 bases; bases with no gene match: 7. The CDR3 region is CASSRGGVLDNEQFF. The CDR3 DNA is TGTGCCAGCAGTCGCGGGGGGGTCCTGGACAATGAGCAGTTCTTC.

Points on this clonotype: Sequence at one end of the junction differs from germline and may be a read error. The chain has TRBV7-9 and TRBJ2-3; 7 nucleotides line up with TRBD2. The germline CDR1 and CDR2 sequences are SEHNR and FQNEAQ (reference sequence). This CDR3 has 16 residues. The CDR3 sequence: CATSLERLADTDTQYF. The CDR3 region has the DNA TGTGCCACCAGCTTAGAGAGGCTAGCGGACACAGATACGCAGTATTTT.

This clonotype was observed many times. The rearrangement uses TRBV4-1 and TRBJ2-5; TRBD1 is a possible D gene (5 bases). Trimming pared 1 base from V and 1 base from J, leaving 10 bases between. This CDR3 contains 15 residues. CDR1 is MGHRA and CDR2 is YSYEKL in the germline V gene. CDR3 sequence (DNA): TGCGCCAGCAGCCAAGGACAGAGATTCCAAGAGACCCAGTACTTC. Translating gives CASSQGQRFQETQYF.